This T cell receptor beta chain was identified in a study of a mutant IDH1 vaccine in newly diagnosed glioma. Libraries were prepared by immunoSEQ multiplex PCR; TCRdb keeps only in-frame clonotypes and omits some of them. Among tens of thousands of clones, around 80% were seen once, and the ten largest hold roughly 4.4%. Time point reported: baseline, week 1 (first vaccination visit). Documented treatment: pre-vaccination baseline after standard-of-care therapy. V dropped 2 bases and J dropped 5 bases, with 12 bases sitting between them. The CDR3 length is 14 residues. Per germline, CDR1 MNHEY and CDR2 SVGAGI.

The receptor comes from a woman under 30 with glioma. Some clones in this sample may be carry-over from other donors' samples. This chain uses TRBV6-5 with TRBJ1-2; a weak D match, TRBD1 (5 bases). This material consisted of peripheral blood mononuclear cells (PBMCs), taken from a glioma patient treated with radiotherapy, temozolomide or both. The CDR3 is CASSYTGGTYGYTF. The CDR3 DNA reads as TGTGCCAGCAGTTACACGGGGGGGACGTATGGCTACACCTTC.